These T cell receptor beta chains were read from a single sample in a study of tumour-infiltrating T cells in Burkitt lymphoma. Sequencing was performed with immunoSEQ multiplex PCR; in TCRdb, only in-frame clones are kept and a portion is missing. Here the sample spans 46,000 or so clones, around 31% being singletons. The sample comprised tumor tissue. The receptors were gathered from a human donor with Burkitt lymphoma. The CDR3 runs from the conserved cysteine through the conserved F or W. Each record gives: J gene, clone size, V gene, D gene, CDR3 protein, CDR3 DNA. The D gene is left open where the match is weak. Expanded clones get a size class; other rows say once, few or many, or leave the size out.

j_gene: TRBJ2-7
abundance: -
v_gene: TRBV6-1
d_gene: -
CDR3aa: CASSVGGISYEQYF
CDR3nt: TGTGCCAGCAGTGTTGGCGGCATCTCCTACGAGCAGTACTTC

j_gene: TRBJ2-5
abundance: few
v_gene: TRBV5-1
d_gene: -
CDR3aa: CASSSPNAVGETQYF
CDR3nt: TGCGCCAGCAGCTCCCCGAACGCGGTGGGGGAGACCCAGTACTTC

j_gene: TRBJ2-5
abundance: few
v_gene: TRBV2
d_gene: -
CDR3aa: CASSQIQETQYF
CDR3nt: TGTGCCAGCAGCCAGATTCAAGAGACCCAGTACTTC

j_gene: TRBJ1-2
abundance: -
v_gene: TRBV2
d_gene: -
CDR3aa: CASRPGPVGYGYTF
CDR3nt: TGTGCCAGCAGGCCGGGACCGGTGGGATATGGCTACACCTTC

j_gene: TRBJ1-3
abundance: -
v_gene: TRBV7-2
d_gene: -
CDR3aa: CASSLGTSTIYF
CDR3nt: TGTGCCAGCAGCTTAGGAACTAGCACCATATATTTT

j_gene: TRBJ2-2
abundance: -
v_gene: TRBV6-5
d_gene: TRBD1
CDR3aa: CASSYRTGMGGELFF
CDR3nt: TGTGCCAGCAGTTACCGGACAGGGATGGGCGGGGAGCTGTTTTTT

j_gene: TRBJ2-5
abundance: few
v_gene: TRBV4-3
d_gene: -
CDR3aa: CASSQDWLGGTQYF
CDR3nt: TGCGCCAGCAGCCAAGACTGGCTCGGCGGGACCCAGTACTTC

j_gene: TRBJ2-3
abundance: few
v_gene: TRBV5-4
d_gene: TRBD2
CDR3aa: CASSQKRGGTDTQYF
CDR3nt: TGTGCCAGCAGCCAGAAGCGGGGGGGCACAGATACGCAGTATTTT

j_gene: TRBJ2-2
abundance: -
v_gene: TRBV4-2
d_gene: TRBD2
CDR3aa: CASSQEPSGGANTGELFF
CDR3nt: TGTGCCAGCAGCCAAGAACCTAGCGGGGGTGCGAACACCGGGGAGCTGTTTTTT

j_gene: TRBJ2-7
abundance: -
v_gene: TRBV7-6
d_gene: TRBD1
CDR3aa: CASSSGTGMSEQYF
CDR3nt: TGTGCCAGCAGCTCAGGGACAGGGATGTCCGAGCAGTACTTC

j_gene: TRBJ1-1
abundance: few
v_gene: TRBV6-1
d_gene: -
CDR3aa: CASRLTARGEAFF
CDR3nt: TGTGCCAGCAGACTGACAGCCAGGGGTGAAGCTTTCTTT

j_gene: TRBJ2-5
abundance: few
v_gene: TRBV9
d_gene: TRBD1
CDR3aa: CASTGGIGTGVWETQYF
CDR3nt: TGTGCCAGCACCGGAGGAATAGGGACAGGGGTGTGGGAGACCCAGTACTTC

j_gene: TRBJ1-2
abundance: -
v_gene: TRBV4-2
d_gene: -
CDR3aa: CASSQDVSDDGYTF
CDR3nt: TGTGCCAGCAGCCAAGATGTTTCGGATGATGGCTACACCTTC

j_gene: TRBJ2-3
abundance: -
v_gene: TRBV7-6
d_gene: -
CDR3aa: CASSLGGPAGEDTQYF
CDR3nt: TGTGCCAGCAGCTTAGGGGGCCCTGCCGGGGAGGATACGCAGTATTTT

j_gene: TRBJ1-1
abundance: few
v_gene: TRBV7-2
d_gene: TRBD1
CDR3aa: CASTRDRLANTEAFF
CDR3nt: TGTGCCAGCACCCGGGACAGGTTGGCGAACACTGAAGCTTTCTTT

j_gene: TRBJ2-7
abundance: -
v_gene: TRBV13
d_gene: -
CDR3aa: CASSRFTGRHEQYF
CDR3nt: TGTGCCAGCAGCCGATTCACAGGGAGGCACGAGCAGTACTTC

j_gene: TRBJ1-2
abundance: few
v_gene: TRBV7-9
d_gene: -
CDR3aa: CASSLRDNYGYTF
CDR3nt: TGTGCCAGCAGCCTGAGAGACAACTATGGCTACACCTTC

j_gene: TRBJ2-7
abundance: -
v_gene: TRBV6-1
d_gene: TRBD1
CDR3aa: CASSAWDRAYEQYF
CDR3nt: TGTGCCAGCAGTGCCTGGGACAGGGCCTACGAGCAGTACTTC

j_gene: TRBJ1-1
abundance: -
v_gene: TRBV7-9
d_gene: TRBD1
CDR3aa: CASSQDRGRAFF
CDR3nt: TGTGCCAGCAGTCAGGACAGGGGGCGAGCTTTCTTT

j_gene: TRBJ2-1
abundance: -
v_gene: TRBV6-1
d_gene: -
CDR3aa: CASKLGTGPYNEQFF
CDR3nt: TGTGCCAGTAAACTTGGGACTGGGCCCTACAATGAGCAGTTCTTC

j_gene: TRBJ1-2
abundance: -
v_gene: TRBV19
d_gene: TRBD1
CDR3aa: CASSATGTGSGGTF
CDR3nt: TGTGCCAGTAGTGCGACCGGGACAGGGAGCGGAGGCACCTTC

j_gene: TRBJ2-3
abundance: -
v_gene: TRBV7-9
d_gene: -
CDR3aa: CASSFRGDTSTDTQYF
CDR3nt: TGTGCCAGCAGCTTCAGAGGGGATACTAGCACAGATACGCAGTATTTT

j_gene: TRBJ1-6
abundance: few
v_gene: TRBV5-1
d_gene: -
CDR3aa: CASSLTGLSSPLHF
CDR3nt: TGCGCCAGCAGCCTCACAGGGTTGAGTTCACCCCTCCACTTT

j_gene: TRBJ1-2
abundance: -
v_gene: TRBV25-1
d_gene: -
CDR3aa: CASGGGTIGYTF
CDR3nt: TGTGCCAGCGGAGGGGGGACAATTGGCTACACCTTC

j_gene: TRBJ1-6
abundance: -
v_gene: TRBV29-1
d_gene: TRBD1
CDR3aa: CSVGQGGNSPLHF
CDR3nt: TGCAGCGTTGGACAGGGGGGTAATTCACCCCTCCACTTT

j_gene: TRBJ2-7
abundance: -
v_gene: TRBV5-8
d_gene: -
CDR3aa: CASSRGAAFSYEQYF
CDR3nt: TGTGCCAGCAGCCGCGGGGCGGCCTTTTCCTACGAGCAGTACTTC

j_gene: TRBJ2-1
abundance: -
v_gene: TRBV5-4
d_gene: -
CDR3aa: CASSSQYGGEQFF
CDR3nt: TGTGCCAGCAGCTCGCAGTATGGGGGTGAGCAGTTCTTC

j_gene: TRBJ1-4
abundance: -
v_gene: TRBV4-2
d_gene: TRBD1
CDR3aa: CASSPEWGQGANEKLFF
CDR3nt: TGTGCCAGCAGCCCAGAGTGGGGACAGGGGGCTAATGAAAAACTGTTTTTT

j_gene: TRBJ2-1
abundance: many
v_gene: TRBV11-3
d_gene: -
CDR3aa: CASSPGQYVLHEQFF
CDR3nt: TGTGCCAGCAGCCCGGGACAATACGTCCTGCATGAGCAGTTCTTC

j_gene: TRBJ1-1
abundance: -
v_gene: TRBV4-3
d_gene: -
CDR3aa: CASSHIEGMNTEAFF
CDR3nt: TGCGCCAGCAGCCACATAGAGGGGATGAACACTGAAGCTTTCTTT

j_gene: TRBJ2-5
abundance: -
v_gene: TRBV30
d_gene: TRBD2
CDR3aa: CAWRATTSGGQETQYF
CDR3nt: TGTGCCTGGAGAGCCACGACTAGCGGGGGGCAAGAGACCCAGTACTTC

j_gene: TRBJ2-7
abundance: -
v_gene: TRBV11-1
d_gene: -
CDR3aa: CASSEYPNEQYF
CDR3nt: TGTGCCAGCAGCGAATATCCTAACGAGCAGTACTTC

j_gene: TRBJ2-7
abundance: -
v_gene: TRBV7-9
d_gene: TRBD1
CDR3aa: CASSWGTGARYEQYF
CDR3nt: TGTGCCAGCAGCTGGGGGACAGGGGCTCGCTACGAGCAGTACTTC

j_gene: TRBJ1-1
abundance: -
v_gene: TRBV18
d_gene: TRBD1
CDR3aa: CASSPYWTGGTEAFF
CDR3nt: TGTGCCAGCTCACCATACTGGACAGGGGGCACTGAAGCTTTCTTT

j_gene: TRBJ2-7
abundance: -
v_gene: TRBV2
d_gene: TRBD1
CDR3aa: CASSDRQGIYEQYF
CDR3nt: TGTGCCAGCAGTGACAGACAGGGTATCTACGAGCAGTACTTC